This record covers a single T cell receptor beta chain. The data belong to a study of blood T cell repertoires in COVID-19. Overall study context: T cells, B-cell-depleted T cells, or PBMCs supplied cDNA or gDNA.

Sequencing used immunoSEQ multiplex PCR; TCRdb keeps in-frame clones, though not all of them. The sample gives about 300,000 clones, around 88% of which show up once; under 8% is in the top ten. From germline, CDR1 is SNHLY and CDR2 FYNNEI. The CDR3 loop spans 14 amino acids. The junction had 8 bases not matched to a gene; V was cut back by 7 bases and J by 6 bases. The clonotype was recovered from a woman younger than 45 who had recovered from COVID-19. The source material was peripheral blood. The chain uses TRBV2 and TRBJ2-3, with TRBD1 identical over 9 bases. The CDR3 reads CASITGTGKDTQYF. For the CDR3, the DNA is TGTGCCAGCATAACCGGGACAGGGAAGGATACGCAGTATTTT.